This is a list of T cell receptor beta chains from one sample in a study of synovial regulatory T cells in juvenile arthritis. The method was immunoSEQ multiplex PCR; TCRdb's version includes in-frame clones alone and lacks a portion of them. The repertoire shows about 10,000 clones; the top ten hold about 1.1%. The specimen was Treg cells from blood. The receptors come from a donor aged 2-35 years with juvenile idiopathic arthritis. Both conserved end residues are part of each CDR3. Each record gives: J gene, V gene, CDR3 protein.

TRBJ2-7 | TRBV28 | CASRRDQDPLNEQYF
TRBJ2-2 | TRBV4-2 | CASSHRGWRASTGELFF
TRBJ1-4 | TRBV5-1 | CASSLGQGNEKLFF
TRBJ2-4 | TRBV28 | CASSAHSLNIQYF
TRBJ1-2 | TRBV9 | CASSGSGRSVTF
TRBJ2-7 | TRBV27 | CARNSRGYEQYF
TRBJ2-1 | TRBV5-4 | CASSPRLAGGNEQFF
TRBJ1-4 | TRBV13 | CASSRQGSPLSNEKLFF
TRBJ2-1 | TRBV4-1 | CASSQDGLAGVRYEQFF
TRBJ1-5 | TRBV27 | CASSFRQGRQPQHF
TRBJ2-2 | TRBV28 | CASGPPWDYKSGGELFF
TRBJ1-1 | TRBV7-3 | CASSLGRPRDTEAFF
TRBJ1-1 | TRBV10-3 | CAITSSDTLNTEAFF
TRBJ1-1 | TRBV5-1 | CASSLSFHNTEAFF
TRBJ2-7 | TRBV18 | CASSPNYRGPLPYEQYF
TRBJ2-6 | TRBV4-1 | CASSHPGGRAYSGANVLTF
TRBJ2-3 | TRBV5-1 | CASTHGTSSDTQYF
TRBJ2-7 | TRBV28 | CASSKPGQGGYEQYF
TRBJ1-2 | TRBV19 | CASRAPGQGHGYTF
TRBJ1-2 | TRBV14 | CASSQGIWYGYTF
TRBJ1-5 | TRBV6-1 | CASSEQARGQPQHF
TRBJ2-3 | TRBV18 | CASSPRGGSPDTQYF
TRBJ2-7 | TRBV11-1 | CASNPPYEQYF
TRBJ1-4 | TRBV6-1 | CASHGGAWEKLFF
TRBJ1-5 | TRBV19 | CASSIREGAGQPQHF